The next 6 T cell receptor beta chains were all read from a single sample in a study of shared clonotypes between healthy human individuals. Repertoires were generated with immunoSEQ multiplex PCR, while TCRdb's copy carries only in-frame clones and drops some. The sample includes some 980,000 clones, 60% to 85% of them seen just once. The sequenced sample consisted of memory CD4+ T cells sorted from blood. Subset in this sample: CD45RA-negative fraction. The receptors originated from a young man in good health.

The chain has TRBV6-6 and TRBJ1-5; 11 bases match TRBD1. The junction had 8 bases not matched to a gene; V was cut back by 8 bases and J by 5 bases. Germline CDR1 reads MNHNY; CDR2 reads SVGAGI (reference sequence). The CDR3 has 15 amino acids. This CDR3 is CASGQPGQGDQPQHF. The CDR3 bases are TGTGCCAGCGGCCAACCGGGACAGGGGGATCAGCCCCAGCATTTT.

The V gene is TRBV11-3, the J gene TRBJ2-1; 7 positions match TRBD2. This CDR3 has 15 amino acids. After removal of 5 bases from V and 0 bases from J, the junction contained 4 bases not matched to a gene. Germline V gives CDR1 SGHNT, CDR2 YENEEA. As DNA, the CDR3 is TGTGCCAGCAGCCTAGCGGAGAGCTCCTACAATGAGCAGTTCTTC. Its protein is CASSLAESSYNEQFF.

The V and J genes are TRBV25-1 and TRBJ2-7; 9 positions agree with TRBD1. The ends lost 6 bases at V and 6 bases at J; junction bases unmatched: 15. The germline V gene encodes CDR1 MGHDK and CDR2 SYGVNS. CDR3 length: 16 residues. CDR3 sequence: CASSPPSGTGRVEQYF. The CDR3 bases are TGTGCCAGCAGCCCCCCTTCCGGGACAGGGAGGGTCGAGCAGTACTTC.

The gene calls are TRBV14 and TRBJ2-5; D possibly corresponds to TRBD2 (6 bases). This CDR3 region has 15 residues. Between the trimmed V and J ends, which lost 4 bases and 2 bases, there was a span of 14 bases. The germline V gene has CDR1 SGHDN and CDR2 FVKESK. The CDR3 coding sequence is TGTGCCAGCAGCCGATGGGCGGGGTGGCAAGAGACCCAGTACTTC. Amino acids: CASSRWAGWQETQYF. Looking up the rest from reference TRBV14 and TRBJ2-5 gives the full variable domain: EAGVTQFPSHSVIEKGQTVTLRCDPISGHDNLYWYRRVMGKEIKFLLHFVKESKQDESGMPNNRFLAERTGGTYSTLKVQPAELEDSGVYFCASSRWAGWQETQYFGPGTRLLVL.

The V and J genes are TRBV7-8 and TRBJ2-1; TRBD2 is a possible D gene (6 bases). CDR3 length: 16 amino acids. The germline V gene encodes CDR1 SGHVS and CDR2 FQNEAQ. V lost 1 base, J lost 3 bases, and 13 bases lay in between. The CDR3 sequence: CASSLDVAGNYNEQFF. The CDR3 region has the DNA TGTGCCAGCAGCTTAGATGTTGCGGGGAACTACAATGAGCAGTTCTTC.

V and J are TRBV19 and TRBJ1-6, with D uncertain. The CDR3 sequence is 15 residues long. The germline V gene has CDR1 LNHDA and CDR2 SQIVND (reference sequence). Trimming took off 5 bases at V and 9 bases at J, with 17 bases between the two ends. CDR3 bases: TGTGCCAGTAGTCCAGAGGAGGGATGGGGTTCACCCCTCCACTTT. It encodes CASSPEEGWGSPLHF.